Below, 17 T cell receptor beta chains from the same sample are listed, as sequenced in a study of preoperative IRX-2 immunotherapy in early breast cancer. The repertoire was sequenced with immunoSEQ multiplex PCR; TCRdb's copy has only in-frame clones and lacks some. The sample yields around 60,000 clones, roughly 95% seen once. The treatment was: preoperative locoregional IRX-2 cytokine immunotherapy. This sample was obtained from a patient treated with IRX-2 immunotherapy. The receptors here all came from a human donor with breast cancer.

The chain carries TRBV29-1 and TRBJ1-3; D gene ambiguous. There are 11 residues in the CDR3. The V and J ends lost 6 bases and 4 bases respectively, with 7 bases between them. The germline V gene encodes CDR1 SQVTM and CDR2 ANQGSEA. The CDR3 DNA sequence: TGCAGCGTCGCGGCGGGAAACACCATATATTTT. Protein: CSVAAGNTIYF.

The chain recombines TRBV19 with TRBJ1-1; D perhaps matches TRBD1 (6 bases). Trimming pared 7 bases from V and 1 base from J, leaving 13 bases between. Looked up from germline, CDR1 is LNHDA and CDR2 is SQIVND (reference sequence). This CDR3 is built from 14 residues. The CDR3 DNA reads as TGTGCCAGTACTAGGTGGGGGCCGAACACTGAAGCTTTCTTT. Encoded protein: CASTRWGPNTEAFF.

The rearrangement joins TRBV4-2 to TRBJ2-7; 9 bases agree with TRBD1. Germline V gene lookup returns CDR1 LGHNA and CDR2 YNFKEQ. The CDR3 extends over 17 amino acids. The V and J ends lost 1 base and 3 bases, in that order; junction bases with no gene match: 10. CDR3 sequence reads: CASSQVMLGQGDYEQYF. The CDR3 nucleotides are TGTGCCAGCAGCCAAGTAATGTTGGGACAGGGAGACTACGAGCAGTACTTC.

The gene calls are TRBV27 and TRBJ1-6; no firm D call. The germline CDR1 and CDR2 sequences are MNHEY and SMNVEV (reference sequence). Trimming left V 2 bases short and J 7 bases short, with 6 bases between. CDR3 length: 13 residues. The CDR3 DNA follows: TGTGCCAGCAGTTTAAAGAGGAATTCACCCCTCCACTTT. Protein: CASSLKRNSPLHF.

The chain employs TRBV5-5 and TRBJ1-2; TRBD1 matches 7 bases. The CDR3 covers 15 residues. V was pared by 0 bases and J by 7 bases, with 9 bases of the junction left unmatched. Germline V gene sequence: CDR1 SGHKS, CDR2 YYEKEE (reference sequence). CDR3 residues: CASSLDQGVSRGYTF. In DNA form, the CDR3 reads TGTGCCAGCAGCTTGGACCAGGGGGTTTCCCGTGGCTACACCTTC.

This rearrangement joins TRBV2 to TRBJ1-5; TRBD1 is a possible D gene (6 bases). The CDR3 spans 13 residues. CDR1 and CDR2 (germline): SNHLY, FYNNEI. V dropped 8 bases and J dropped 7 bases, with 15 bases sitting between them. Written as DNA, the CDR3 is TGTGCCAGCGATCGGGGGGGGCTGCAGCCCCAGCATTTT. Amino acids: CASDRGGLQPQHF.

The V gene is TRBV9, the J gene TRBJ2-3; 9 bases align to TRBD1. CDR3 length: 15 residues. With 0 bases clipped from V and 6 bases from J, the junction kept 5 bases outside the gene matches. Germline CDR1 and CDR2: SGDLS and YYNGEE. The CDR3 DNA is TGTGCCAGCAGCGTAGAACAGGGGGCCTGGGATACGCAGTATTTT. Encoded protein: CASSVEQGAWDTQYF.

The rearrangement links TRBV4-2 to TRBJ2-3; 8 bases line up with TRBD1. The CDR3 totals 17 residues. In germline, CDR1 is LGHNA, CDR2 YNFKEQ. V lost 0 bases, J lost 4 bases, and 9 bases stayed unmatched. The CDR3 loop reads CASSQDTAQGASDTQYF. CDR3 DNA: TGTGCCAGCAGCCAAGATACTGCCCAGGGGGCCTCAGATACGCAGTATTTT.

This chain joins TRBV7-9 and TRBJ2-2, with TRBD2 matching over 13 bases. V lost 5 bases, J lost 5 bases, and 5 bases stayed unmatched. This CDR3 has 16 amino acids. The germline V gene encodes CDR1 SEHNR and CDR2 FQNEAQ (reference sequence). The CDR3 DNA follows: TGTGCCAGCAGCCCCGGGGGACTAGCGGGGACCGGGGAGCTGTTTTTT. Residues: CASSPGGLAGTGELFF.

V is TRBV29-1 and J is TRBJ2-3; 8 bases align to TRBD1. The trim removed 7 bases at V and 1 base at J, leaving 4 bases unmatched. Germline CDR1 is SQVTM and CDR2 is ANQGSEA. The CDR3 totals 13 residues. The CDR3 coding sequence is TGCAGCGCAGACAGGGGAGGCACAGATACGCAGTATTTT. It codes for CSADRGGTDTQYF.

The chain employs TRBV29-1 and TRBJ2-3; 7 positions match TRBD2. CDR3 length: 12 residues. V trimming: 7 bases; J trimming: 3 bases; junction bases outside the gene matches: 4. Germline CDR1 and CDR2: SQVTM and ANQGSEA. CDR3 sequence reads: CSAGGSTDTQYF. The DNA for the CDR3 is TGCAGCGCGGGCGGGAGTACAGATACGCAGTATTTT.

The sample holds one count of this clone. The chain joins TRBV6-1 to TRBJ2-5; D gene uncertain. Trimming pared 7 bases from V and 0 bases from J, leaving 9 bases between. Germline assignment: CDR1 MNHNS and CDR2 SASEGT. The CDR3 extends over 13 amino acids. The CDR3 nucleotides read TGTGCCAGCAAGGAACTGTACCAAGAGACCCAGTACTTC. Translated, it gives CASKELYQETQYF.

V and J are TRBV21-1 and TRBJ1-4. TRBV21-1 constitutes a pseudogene. The CDR3 totals 15 residues. This CDR3 reads CASSWRAEGNEKLFF. CDR3 DNA: TGTGCCAGCAGCTGGAGGGCAGAGGGTAATGAAAAACTGTTTTTT.

DNA for the CDR3: TGTGCCAGCAGCTCCACCGGGACAGGGGCCGGGGAGCTGTTTTTT. It is translated as CASSSTGTGAGELFF. This chain links TRBV7-3 with TRBJ2-2; 10 positions match TRBD1. V gave up 4 bases and J gave up 6 bases; unmatched junction bases: 5. CDR1 and CDR2 from the germline V gene are SGHTA and FQGTGA. The CDR3 is 15 residues long.

This chain joins TRBV29-1 and TRBJ1-1; a possible D gene is TRBD1 (6 bases). V was clipped by 7 bases and J by 4 bases, with 19 bases between them. This CDR3 comprises 14 residues. Germline V gives CDR1 SQVTM, CDR2 ANQGSEA. This CDR3 is CSAERGYVSTEAFF. Written as DNA, the CDR3 is TGCAGCGCGGAGAGGGGGTACGTAAGCACTGAAGCTTTCTTT.

This chain joins TRBV7-2 and TRBJ2-7; TRBD1 matches at 11 bases. V shed 1 base, J shed 5 bases, and the junction held 4 bases outside the gene matches. The CDR3 totals 15 residues. CDR1 is SGHTA and CDR2 is FQGNSA in the germline V gene. CDR3 residues: CASSLVWTGGHEQYF. The CDR3 region has the DNA TGTGCCAGCAGCTTAGTTTGGACAGGGGGCCACGAGCAGTACTTC.

CDR3 sequence: CASSQEGQGTNQPQHF. The CDR3 bases are TGCGCCAGCAGCCAAGAAGGGCAGGGTACCAATCAGCCCCAGCATTTT. This rearrangement joins TRBV4-1 to TRBJ1-5, with a possible D match to TRBD1 (5 bases). CDR3 size: 16 residues. V was trimmed by 0 bases and J by 3 bases, leaving 12 bases between them. Germline CDR1 MGHRA, CDR2 YSYEKL.